This T cell receptor (beta chain) was profiled in a study of radiotherapy plus CTLA-4 blockade in lung cancer. As for the study in general: Disease control reached roughly 33%, with objective responses in over 15%.

TCRdb's table, derived via immunoSEQ multiplex PCR, lists solely in-frame clones and lacks some. The repertoire holds some 71,000 clones, 76% seen once, with 15% to 20% in the top ten. CTLA-4 blockade with ipilimumab, together with focal radiation, was given to patients with chemo-refractory metastatic non-small-cell lung cancer. CDR3 length: 15 residues. Germline CDR1 reads SGHRS; CDR2 reads YFSETQ. Trimming cost V 4 bases and J 10 bases; bases outside gene matches: 8. Sequenced here: peripheral blood, sampled from a patient treated with radiotherapy plus ipilimumab. The chain couples TRBV5-1 to TRBJ1-4; TRBD1 matches at 12 bases. The source of this sequence is a human donor with non-small cell lung cancer whose response to radiotherapy plus ipilimumab could not be evaluated. Some clones in this sample may be carry-over from other donors' samples. In DNA form, the CDR3 reads TGCGCCAGCAGCGCGGGACAGGGGGCGCGTGGAAAACTGTTTTTT. Its translation is CASSAGQGARGKLFF.